The next 21 T cell receptor beta chains were all read from a single sample in a study of blood T cells in healthy people across ages (dated by TCRdb to about 2015). Receptor amplification or capture employed 5' RACE. Sequencing was performed on an Illumina HiSeq 2500. A second PCR of roughly 7 to 12 cycles was run with a J-beta primer mix and a sample-barcoded 5' primer. TCRdb reprocessed the public reads (quality trimming at Q25 with fastp, clone calling with MiXCR) and kept in-frame beta chains. Every CDR3 protein is listed once, alongside the most common genes and DNA of its rows. Across this sample there are approximately 1.5 million distinct CDR3 sequences, with roughly 43% seen only once. The top ten clonotypes cover 4% of the sample. The specimen was blood. These receptors were taken from a young woman in good health.

This clonotype was detected many times. This chain uses TRBV20-1 with TRBJ1-6; D unresolved. V shed 3 bases and J shed 9 bases, with 9 bases lying between them. Germline assignment: CDR1 DFQATT and CDR2 SNEGSKA (reference sequence). CDR3 length: 12 residues. CDR3 sequence: CSASSRSSPLHF. The CDR3 DNA reads as TGCAGTGCTAGCTCCAGGTCTTCACCCCTCCACTTT.

The chain couples TRBV12-3 or TRBV12-4 to TRBJ2-7, with D possibly being TRBD1 or TRBD2 (5 bases each). The CDR3 consists of 14 residues. Deletions cut 7 bases from V and 6 bases from J, with 19 bases between. This CDR3 is CASNGDRVNCEQYF. In DNA, the CDR3 is TGTGCCAGCAACGGGGACCGGGTAAACTGCGAGCAGTACTTC.

The genes are TRBV29-1 and TRBJ2-7; D is perhaps TRBD2 (5 bases). The CDR3 length is 11 residues. V was cut by 5 bases and J by 4 bases, with 9 bases left in between. The germline V gene has CDR1 SQVTM and CDR2 ANQGSEA. The CDR3 here is CSVTTGYEQYF. The CDR3 region has the DNA TGCAGCGTTACGACGGGATACGAGCAGTACTTC.

There are a few counts of this clonotype. The junction departs from the called germline gene at one end, perhaps through a read error. V and J are TRBV11-2 and TRBJ1-4; no firm D call. Germline V gene sequence: CDR1 SGHAT, CDR2 FQNNGV. The CDR3 consists of 13 residues. The CDR3 DNA sequence: TGTGCCAGCAGCGTAGAGTACGTTGAAAAACTGTTTTTT. It encodes CASSVEYVEKLFF.

This clonotype showed up just once. CDR3 sequence reads: CASSHPGLGNTGELFF. The CDR3 DNA reads as TGTGCCAGCAGCCACCCGGGACTAGGGAACACCGGGGAGCTGTTTTTT. The rearrangement links TRBV3-1 to TRBJ2-2; 8 nucleotides agree with TRBD2. CDR3 length equals 16 residues. Germline trimming cut 3 bases from V and 1 base from J; bases unmatched to any gene: 4. Germline CDR1 reads LGHDT; CDR2 reads YNNKEL (reference sequence). Based on the CDR3 plus reference TRBV3-1 and TRBJ2-2, the full variable domain is DTAVSQTPKYLVTQMGNDKSIKCEQNLGHDTMYWYKQDSKKFLKIMFSYNNKELIINETVPNRFSPKSPDKAHLNLHINSLELGDSAVYFCASSHPGLGNTGELFFGEGSRLTVL.

This clonotype was recorded a few times. The gene calls are TRBV25-1 and TRBJ2-3; D possibly matches TRBD1 or TRBD2 (6 bases each). The CDR3 has 13 amino acids. Looked up from germline, CDR1 is MGHDK and CDR2 is SYGVNS. The V gene lost 8 bases and the J gene lost 6 bases, with 15 bases spanning the gap. For the CDR3, the DNA is TGTGCCAGCGGACTGGGGGGCGAGGATACGCAGTATTTT. Its protein is CASGLGGEDTQYF.

The J gene is TRBJ2-3, the V gene TRBV7-2; D possibly corresponds to TRBD2 (7 bases). The CDR3 covers 16 residues. In germline, CDR1 is SGHTA, CDR2 FQGNSA. Trimming left V 1 base short and J 3 bases short, with 14 bases between. This chain's CDR3 is CASSLVGGAQTDTQYF. The CDR3 DNA sequence: TGTGCCAGCAGCTTAGTAGGGGGGGCCCAAACAGATACGCAGTATTTT.

This clonotype was observed a handful of times. This sequence joins TRBV20-1 and TRBJ1-5, with 8 bases identical to TRBD1. J gave up 7 bases and V 6 bases, and 17 bases lay outside the gene matches. This CDR3 region has 16 residues. Germline loops: CDR1 DFQATT, CDR2 SNEGSKA (reference sequence). The CDR3 DNA reads TGCAGTGCCGCTAGGACAGGGACTAGACTCAAGCAGCCCCAGCATTTT. This codes for CSAARTGTRLKQPQHF.

This clonotype has a handful of counts. V and J are TRBV6-5 and TRBJ2-7; 7 bases agree with TRBD2. Germline loops: CDR1 MNHEY, CDR2 SVGAGI. Trimming removed 6 bases from V and 7 bases from J; junction bases left unmatched: 12. The CDR3 is made up of 14 amino acids. The CDR3 sequence: CASSPLGSGIEQYF. The CDR3 nucleotides read TGTGCCAGCAGCCCCTTGGGGAGCGGGATTGAGCAGTACTTC.

Remarks on this clonotype: This may be a read error, as it is one base from a much larger clone. The rearrangement links TRBV4-1 to TRBJ1-2; D is unclear. This CDR3 is 11 amino acids long. V lost 0 bases to trimming and J lost 7 bases, with 3 bases between them. Germline CDR1 MGHRA, CDR2 YSYEKL. CDR3 bases: TGCGCCAGCAGCCAAGAGGGTGGCTACACCTTC. Amino acids: CASSQEGGYTF.

The rearrangement links TRBV12-3 or TRBV12-4 to TRBJ2-1; 9 bases agree with TRBD1. There are 18 residues in the CDR3. The junction had 12 bases not matched to a gene; V was cut back by 5 bases and J by 1 base. The CDR3 loop reads CASSLDRGDGGSYNEQFF. The CDR3, as DNA: TGTGCCAGCAGTCTGGACAGGGGCGATGGGGGATCCTACAATGAGCAGTTCTTC.

This clonotype was counted a few times. This chain joins TRBV20-1 and TRBJ2-5; TRBD2 is a possible D gene (5 bases). This CDR3 comprises 12 residues. CDR1 is DFQATT, CDR2 SNEGSKA, per germline (reference sequence). Trimming pared 3 bases from V and 4 bases from J, leaving 9 bases between. The CDR3 DNA reads as TGCAGTGCTAGTGCTAGCTTAGAGACCCAGTACTTC. Amino acids: CSASASLETQYF.

The CDR3 protein is CSARDGMAEAFF. CDR3 nucleotide sequence: TGCAGTGCTAGAGATGGGATGGCTGAAGCTTTCTTT. The chain recombines TRBV20-1 with TRBJ1-1; the D is unclear. V was shortened by 0 bases and J by 6 bases, with 8 bases between the two germline ends. There are 12 residues in the CDR3. Per the germline V gene, CDR1 is DFQATT and CDR2 is SNEGSKA (reference sequence).

The chain combines TRBV12-3 or TRBV12-4 with TRBJ2-5; 7 positions match TRBD1. Matching the DNA end better, TRBJ2-7 makes the J call doubtful. The length of the CDR3 is 15 residues. CDR3 amino acids: CASSGTAQLAYEQYF. The CDR3 coding sequence is TGTGCCAGCAGTGGGACAGCTCAATTGGCCTACGAGCAGTACTTC.

This chain links TRBV12-3 or TRBV12-4 with TRBJ1-1, with 7 bases matching TRBD1. This CDR3 region has 15 residues. V was pared by 1 base and J by 6 bases, with 8 bases of the junction left unmatched. The CDR3 reads CASSLEAGGSSEAFF. In DNA, the CDR3 is TGTGCCAGCAGTTTAGAGGCAGGGGGGAGCTCTGAAGCTTTCTTT.

This clonotype was counted between two and nine times. The chain links TRBV21-1 to TRBJ2-1; the D call TRBD2 from the table was never checked on the DNA. TRBV21-1 is designated a pseudogene. The CDR3 sequence is 15 residues long. The CDR3 nucleotides read TGTGCCAGCAGACGGATCCGGCTAGTGGGTAATGAGCAGTTCTTC. It encodes CASRRIRLVGNEQFF.

The chain employs TRBV20-1 and TRBJ1-2; maybe TRBD1 (6 bases). This CDR3 has 15 amino acids. Germline V CDR1 and CDR2: DFQATT, SNEGSKA (reference sequence). The CDR3 DNA sequence: TGCAGAGCGACGGACCCCCAGGGGCCTGACTATGGCTACACCTTC. This encodes CRATDPQGPDYGYTF.

Notes on this clonotype: At one end the junction does not follow the germline gene, possibly because of a read error. The rearrangement joins TRBV20-1 to TRBJ1-6; tentatively, D is TRBD1 (5 bases). Looked up from germline, CDR1 is DFQATT and CDR2 is SNEGSKA (reference sequence). The length of the CDR3 is 16 residues. The CDR3 bases are TGCAGTGCTCCCCGTGGGGGGGGACGTTATAATTCACCCCCCCACTTT. This encodes CSAPRGGGRYNSPPHF.

The V call is TRBV4-3, the J call TRBJ2-1, with 9 positions matching TRBD2. With 1 base clipped from V and 4 bases from J, the junction kept 2 bases outside the gene matches. CDR3 length: 15 amino acids. Germline CDR1 LGHNA, CDR2 YSLEER. The CDR3 here is CASSQASGGYNEQFF. DNA for the CDR3: TGCGCCAGCAGCCAAGCCAGCGGGGGGTACAATGAGCAGTTCTTC.

The table lists this clonotype with a few counts. This could be a read error, since a much larger clone is one nucleotide away. The V and J genes are TRBV29-1 and TRBJ2-5; TRBD1 aligns across 10 bases. Germline CDR1 reads SQVTM; CDR2 reads ANQGSEA. The CDR3 is made up of 13 amino acids. The CDR3 is CSSERTGGETRYF. The CDR3 DNA sequence: TGCAGCTCAGAAAGGACAGGGGGGGAGACCCGGTACTTC.

Only a few counts were recorded for this clonotype. This sequence joins TRBV18 and TRBJ2-7; 8 bases are shared with TRBD2. Trimming took 5 bases from V and 1 from J; bases not matched to a gene: 7. The CDR3 spans 15 residues. Germline-derived CDR1 and CDR2 are KGHSH and LQKENI. CDR3: CASSSRAGASYEQYF. Here the CDR3 DNA reads TGTGCCAGCTCATCACGAGCGGGGGCTTCCTACGAGCAGTACTTC.